The 26 T cell receptor beta chains reported below all come from one sample, sequenced in a study of blood T cell repertoires in COVID-19. Assay used: immunoSEQ multiplex PCR; TCRdb lists only in-frame clones, some missing. In the table there are about 130,000 clones, about 88% of which are singletons. Input material: PBMCs or T cells enriched from blood (not recorded which). These receptors came from a woman aged 45 to 65 who had recovered from COVID-19.

The chain combines TRBV18 with TRBJ1-4; D gene uncertain. CDR1 is KGHSH and CDR2 is LQKENI in the germline V gene. Trimming took 2 bases from V and 0 from J, leaving 10 bases between them. The CDR3 loop spans 16 amino acids. CDR3 nucleotide sequence: TGTGCCAGCTCACCAACCGGCGGCGCAACTAATGAAAAACTGTTTTTT. Protein: CASSPTGGATNEKLFF.

The chain's CDR3 is CASSSPGDRGYGYTF. CDR3 DNA sequence: TGTGCCAGCAGCTCTCCCGGGGACAGGGGCTATGGCTACACCTTC. The chain combines TRBV11-1 with TRBJ1-2; 10 bases are a match to TRBD1. The CDR3 is made up of 15 amino acids. V lost 4 bases to trimming and J lost 4 bases; unmatched junction nucleotides: 6. CDR1 SGHAT and CDR2 FQDESV come from the germline V gene (reference sequence).

V and J are TRBV6-5 and TRBJ1-2, with a tentative D call TRBD1 (5 bases). Germline V gives CDR1 MNHEY, CDR2 SVGAGI. Between the trimmed V and J ends, which lost 6 bases and 4 bases, there was a span of 18 bases. The CDR3 loop spans 15 amino acids. The CDR3 bases are TGTGCCAGCAGGCCAAGACAGACCCTTATCTATGGCTACACCTTC. Translation: CASRPRQTLIYGYTF.

The chain uses TRBV10-2 and TRBJ1-4, with D possibly matching TRBD1 (6 bases). Trimming removed 0 bases from V and 8 bases from J, with 13 bases in between. CDR1 WSHSY and CDR2 SAAADI come from the germline V gene. The CDR3 sequence is 15 residues long. For the CDR3, the DNA is TGCGCCAGCAGTGAGTCTGGGGGCTGGGGGGAAAAACTGTTTTTT. Its translation is CASSESGGWGEKLFF.

The rearrangement links TRBV7-9 to TRBJ2-1; 7 positions match TRBD2. CDR1 and CDR2 from the germline V gene are SEHNR and FQNEAQ (reference sequence). CDR3 length: 18 residues. With V trimmed by 2 bases and J by 1 base, 11 bases remained unmatched. The CDR3 DNA is TGTGCCAGCAGCTTAAGCTCGGCGGGGGAAGGATCCTACAATGAGCAGTTCTTC. Translating gives CASSLSSAGEGSYNEQFF.

This clone occurred a few times. The chain joins TRBV6-1 to TRBJ2-7; D ambiguous. The V gene's germline CDR1 is MNHNS and CDR2 SASEGT. CDR3 length: 12 amino acids. V dropped 2 bases and J dropped 3 bases, with 5 bases sitting between them. The CDR3 bases are TGTGCCAGCAGTGAATTCGGCTACGAGCAGTACTTC. Protein product: CASSEFGYEQYF.

The V and J genes are TRBV6-5 and TRBJ1-2; D might be TRBD1 (5 bases). There are 14 residues in the CDR3. Trimming removed 7 bases from V and 7 bases from J, with 19 bases in between. Per germline, CDR1 MNHEY and CDR2 SVGAGI. CDR3 sequence: CASTPRGRVTGYTF. DNA for the CDR3: TGTGCCAGCACCCCTAGGGGCAGGGTGACTGGCTACACCTTC.

The chain couples TRBV5-4 to TRBJ2-3; unclear D gene. The V gene lost 0 bases and the J gene lost 4 bases, with 9 bases spanning the gap. CDR1 is SGHNT, CDR2 YYREEE, per germline (reference sequence). The CDR3 runs to 14 residues. CDR3 protein: CASSLARYADTQYF. CDR3 DNA: TGTGCCAGCAGCTTGGCCAGGTACGCAGATACGCAGTATTTT.

The chain combines TRBV7-9 with TRBJ2-5; D is perhaps TRBD2 (5 bases). This CDR3 region has 12 residues. Trimming shortened V by 5 bases and J by 3 bases, and 7 bases separated the two germline ends. Germline V lookup: CDR1 SEHNR, CDR2 FQNEAQ (reference sequence). DNA of the CDR3: TGTGCCAGCAGCCCGGAGGAAGAGACCCAGTACTTC. It specifies CASSPEEETQYF.

This chain joins TRBV12-3 or TRBV12-4 and TRBJ1-2; perhaps TRBD1 as D (6 bases). V gave up 4 bases and J gave up 6 bases, with 12 bases separating them. This CDR3 comprises 13 residues. CDR3 sequence: CASSYMNRDGYTF. CDR3 DNA sequence: TGTGCCAGCAGTTATATGAACAGGGATGGCTACACCTTC.

This clone was counted between two and nine times. This chain uses TRBV9 with TRBJ2-2; TRBD1 aligns across 8 bases. Germline V gene sequence: CDR1 SGDLS, CDR2 YYNGEE. The CDR3 is 15 amino acids. Losses at the gene ends were 3 bases for V and 7 bases for J; bases not matched to a gene: 8. CDR3 DNA: TGTGCCAGCAGCGGAACAGGACAGGGCAACGGGGAGCTGTTTTTT. Amino acid sequence: CASSGTGQGNGELFF.

The V and J genes are TRBV7-2 and TRBJ2-3; D perhaps matches TRBD1 (6 bases). The CDR3 is made up of 13 amino acids. Germline V CDR1 and CDR2: SGHTA, FQGNSA. V was trimmed by 4 bases and J by 3 bases, leaving 8 bases between them. The CDR3 region has the DNA TGTGCCAGCAGCTACGGACAGACAGATACGCAGTATTTT. Translated, it gives CASSYGQTDTQYF.

V is TRBV18 and J is TRBJ1-1; D call uncertain. The V end lost 6 bases, the J end lost 0 bases, and 8 bases lay between the germline ends. There are 13 residues in the CDR3. CDR1 is KGHSH and CDR2 is LQKENI in the germline V gene. This CDR3 is CASSPELNTEAFF. The CDR3 DNA is TGTGCCAGCTCCCCAGAGTTGAACACTGAAGCTTTCTTT.

The chain carries TRBV6-6 and TRBJ2-2, with D perhaps TRBD1 (6 bases). Per germline, CDR1 MNHNY and CDR2 SVGAGI (reference sequence). The CDR3 has 17 amino acids. Trimming took off 7 bases at V and 1 base at J, with 19 bases between the two ends. In nucleotides, the CDR3 is TGTGCCAGCACTCGAGAGACAGGTACCGAGAACACCGGGGAGCTGTTTTTT. This translates into CASTRETGTENTGELFF.

The chain recombines TRBV5-1 with TRBJ2-2; 7 nucleotides line up with TRBD1. CDR1 is SGHRS and CDR2 is YFSETQ in the germline V gene. This CDR3 spans 17 amino acids. V was pared by 3 bases and J by 5 bases, with 13 bases of the junction left unmatched. The CDR3 region is CASSSYRTRQGTGELFF. For the CDR3, the DNA is TGCGCCAGCAGCTCGTACCGGACCAGACAGGGAACCGGGGAGCTGTTTTTT. Full variable domain (rest looked up from reference TRBV5-1 and TRBJ2-2): KAGVTQTPRYLIKTRGQQVTLSCSPISGHRSVSWYQQTPGQGLQFLFEYFSETQRNKGNFPGRFSGRQFSNSRSEMNVSTLELGDSALYLCASSSYRTRQGTGELFFGEGSRLTVL.

The chain joins TRBV10-2 to TRBJ1-1; D is uncertain. V was pared by 0 bases and J by 1 base, with 15 bases between. Germline lookup yields CDR1 WSHSY and CDR2 SAAADI. This CDR3 has 17 residues. CDR3 in DNA: TGCGCCAGCAGTGAGTCGATAGGAGGGCGGTGGAACACTGAAGCTTTCTTT. This encodes CASSESIGGRWNTEAFF.

The chain's CDR3 is CASSQTGQINYEQYF. The CDR3 DNA is TGCGCCAGCAGCCAAACGGGACAGATTAACTACGAGCAGTACTTC. This chain joins TRBV4-1 and TRBJ2-7, with 7 bases lining up with TRBD1. The germline CDR1 and CDR2 sequences are MGHRA and YSYEKL. V trimming: 2 bases; J trimming: 3 bases; junction bases outside the gene matches: 7. The CDR3 runs 15 residues.

This clone showed up just once. The chain has TRBV6-5 and TRBJ2-5; 10 nucleotides line up with TRBD1. Germline-derived CDR1 and CDR2 are MNHEY and SVGAGI. V shed 4 bases and J 5 bases; nucleotides not matched to a gene: 4. CDR3 length: 14 residues. CDR3 residues: CASSSGQGLETQYF. The CDR3 coding sequence is TGTGCCAGCAGTTCGGGACAGGGGCTCGAGACCCAGTACTTC.

This clone was seen a few times. This chain joins TRBV4-1 and TRBJ2-3, with TRBD1 as a possible D gene (7 bases). Trimming left V 4 bases short and J 3 bases short, with 20 bases between. CDR3 size: 17 residues. Germline CDR1 reads MGHRA; CDR2 reads YSYEKL. CDR3 in amino acids: CASSLLGGGVVTDTQYF. The CDR3 DNA reads TGCGCCAGCAGCCTTCTAGGGGGCGGGGTGGTGACAGATACGCAGTATTTT.

J is TRBJ2-1 and V is TRBV19; D gene uncertain. Trimming cost V 5 bases and J 4 bases, with 3 bases left between them. CDR3 length equals 11 residues. Germline CDR1 LNHDA, CDR2 SQIVND (reference sequence). This CDR3 reads CASSVYNEQFF. The CDR3 DNA reads TGTGCCAGTAGTGTATACAATGAGCAGTTCTTC.

This chain uses TRBV5-6 with TRBJ2-3; 12 nucleotides line up with TRBD2. V lost 0 bases, J lost 3 bases, and 8 bases stayed unmatched. CDR3 size: 18 residues. Per germline, CDR1 SGHDT and CDR2 YYEEEE. The chain's CDR3 is CASSLGLAGVRGTDTQYF. The CDR3 bases are TGTGCCAGCAGCTTGGGACTAGCGGGGGTCCGGGGTACAGATACGCAGTATTTT.

The chain joins TRBV4-1 to TRBJ2-7; 9 bases fit TRBD1. Germline CDR1 reads MGHRA; CDR2 reads YSYEKL. The CDR3 loop spans 14 amino acids. Unmatched junction bases numbered 3, after V lost 3 bases and J lost 3 bases. The CDR3, as DNA: TGCGCCAGCAGCCATCCGGGACAGGGCTACGAGCAGTACTTC. It specifies CASSHPGQGYEQYF.

The V gene is TRBV3-1 (or the pseudogene TRBV3-2), the J gene TRBJ2-4, with TRBD1 identical over 9 bases. V lost 2 bases, J lost 9 bases, and 5 bases stayed unmatched. This CDR3 has 14 amino acids. Germline CDR1 and CDR2: LGHDT and YNNKEL (reference sequence). CDR3: CASSQTGGTGIQYF. DNA of the CDR3: TGTGCCAGCAGCCAAACAGGGGGCACGGGCATTCAGTACTTC.

The chain is built from TRBV12-3 or TRBV12-4 and TRBJ1-2; no reliable D call. CDR3 size: 13 residues. V was trimmed by 7 bases and J by 6 bases, leaving 15 bases between them. The CDR3 loop is CASTQRVMNGYTF. The CDR3 coding sequence is TGTGCCAGCACCCAACGGGTTATGAATGGCTACACCTTC.

The rearrangement uses TRBV27 and TRBJ1-4; the match to TRBD1 covers 9 bases. The CDR3 totals 13 residues. Trimming took 8 bases from V and 7 from J; bases not matched to a gene: 5. CDR1 MNHEY and CDR2 SMNVEV come from the germline V gene (reference sequence). The CDR3 DNA follows: TGTGCCAGCCAAGGGACAGGGTTTGAAAAACTGTTTTTT. It codes for CASQGTGFEKLFF.

This clone was detected a few times. The chain recombines TRBV7-9 with TRBJ1-2; 9 bases agree with TRBD1. The CDR3 sequence is 16 residues long. The V and J ends lost 3 bases and 5 bases, in that order; junction bases with no gene match: 10. Germline V gives CDR1 SEHNR, CDR2 FQNEAQ (reference sequence). The CDR3 region has the DNA TGTGCCAGCAGCTTGCCTAGGGGACAGGGAGGGTATGGCTACACCTTC. As protein: CASSLPRGQGGYGYTF.